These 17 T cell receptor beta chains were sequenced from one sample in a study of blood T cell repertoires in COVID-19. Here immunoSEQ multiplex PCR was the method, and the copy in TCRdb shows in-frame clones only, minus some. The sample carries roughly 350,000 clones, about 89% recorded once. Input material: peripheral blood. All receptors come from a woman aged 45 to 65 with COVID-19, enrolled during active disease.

The CDR3 here is CASKRGVNQPQHF. The CDR3 bases are TGTGCCAGCAAACGAGGAGTCAATCAGCCCCAGCATTTT. The chain links TRBV6-5 to TRBJ1-5; D unclear. The CDR3 is 13 residues long. Germline lookup yields CDR1 MNHEY and CDR2 SVGAGI. Between the trimmed V and J ends, which lost 7 bases and 3 bases, there was a span of 10 bases.

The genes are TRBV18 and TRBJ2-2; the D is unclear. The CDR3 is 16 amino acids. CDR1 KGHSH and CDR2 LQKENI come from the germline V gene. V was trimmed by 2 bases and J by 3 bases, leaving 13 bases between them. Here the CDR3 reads CASSPIDTLYTGELFF. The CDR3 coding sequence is TGTGCCAGCTCACCAATAGACACCCTTTACACCGGGGAGCTGTTTTTT.

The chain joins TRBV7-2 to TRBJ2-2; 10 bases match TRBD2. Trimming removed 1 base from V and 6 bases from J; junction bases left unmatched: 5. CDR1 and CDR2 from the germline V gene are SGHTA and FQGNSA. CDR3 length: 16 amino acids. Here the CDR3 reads CASSLVLAGVSGELFF. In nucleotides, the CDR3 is TGTGCCAGCAGCTTAGTCCTAGCGGGAGTTTCCGGGGAGCTGTTTTTT.

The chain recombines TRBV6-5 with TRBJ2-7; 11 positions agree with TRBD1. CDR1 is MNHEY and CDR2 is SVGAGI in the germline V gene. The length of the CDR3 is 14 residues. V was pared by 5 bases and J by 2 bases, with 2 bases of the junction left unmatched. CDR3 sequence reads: CASSPGQGAYEQYF. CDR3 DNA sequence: TGTGCCAGCAGTCCGGGACAGGGGGCCTACGAGCAGTACTTC.

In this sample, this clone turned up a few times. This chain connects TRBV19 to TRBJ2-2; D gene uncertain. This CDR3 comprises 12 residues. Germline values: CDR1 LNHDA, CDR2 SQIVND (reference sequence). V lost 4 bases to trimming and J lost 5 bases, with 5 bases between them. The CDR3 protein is CASSKRTGELFF. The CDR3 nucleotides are TGTGCCAGTAGTAAGAGGACCGGGGAGCTGTTTTTT.

The CDR3 spells CASSLGVSGNAAGNTIYF. CDR3 DNA: TGTGCCAGCAGCTTAGGGGTTTCCGGGAATGCTGCTGGAAACACCATATATTTT. The chain has TRBV7-9 and TRBJ1-3; no definite D call. V was trimmed by 1 base and J by 2 bases, leaving 18 bases between them. The germline CDR1 and CDR2 sequences are SEHNR and FQNEAQ (reference sequence). The CDR3 has 18 amino acids.

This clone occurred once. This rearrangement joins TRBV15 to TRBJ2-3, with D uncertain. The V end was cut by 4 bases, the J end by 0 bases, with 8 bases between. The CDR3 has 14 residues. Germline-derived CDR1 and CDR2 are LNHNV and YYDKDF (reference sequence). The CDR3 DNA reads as TGTGCCACCAGCAAACGACTTAGCACAGATACGCAGTATTTT. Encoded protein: CATSKRLSTDTQYF.

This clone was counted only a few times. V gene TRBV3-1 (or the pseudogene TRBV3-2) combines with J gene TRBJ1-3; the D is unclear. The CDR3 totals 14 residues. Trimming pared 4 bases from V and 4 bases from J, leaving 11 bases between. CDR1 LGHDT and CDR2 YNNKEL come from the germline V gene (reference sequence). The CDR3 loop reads CASSPAGMGNTIYF. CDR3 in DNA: TGTGCCAGCAGCCCCGCGGGTATGGGAAACACCATATATTTT.

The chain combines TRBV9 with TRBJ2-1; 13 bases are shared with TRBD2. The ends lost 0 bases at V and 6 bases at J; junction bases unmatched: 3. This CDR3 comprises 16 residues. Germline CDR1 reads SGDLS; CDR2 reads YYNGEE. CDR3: CASSVVGLAGVNEQFF. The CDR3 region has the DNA TGTGCCAGCAGCGTAGTTGGACTAGCGGGAGTCAATGAGCAGTTCTTC. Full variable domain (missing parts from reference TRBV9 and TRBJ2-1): DSGVTQTPKHLITATGQRVTLRCSPRSGDLSVYWYQQSLDQGLQFLIQYYNGEERAKGNILERFSAQQFPDLHSELNLSSLELGDSALYFCASSVVGLAGVNEQFFGPGTRLTVL.

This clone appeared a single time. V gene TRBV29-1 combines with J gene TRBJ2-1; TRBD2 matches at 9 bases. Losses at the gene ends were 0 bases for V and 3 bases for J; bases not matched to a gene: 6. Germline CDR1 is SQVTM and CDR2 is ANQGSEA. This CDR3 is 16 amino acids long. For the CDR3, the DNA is TGCAGCGTTGAAGAGGGGAGGACTAGCGTCTACAATGAGCAGTTCTTC. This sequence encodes CSVEEGRTSVYNEQFF.

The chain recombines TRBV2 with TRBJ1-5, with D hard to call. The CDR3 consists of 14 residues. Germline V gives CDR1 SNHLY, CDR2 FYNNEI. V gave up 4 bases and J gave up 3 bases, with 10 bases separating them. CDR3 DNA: TGTGCCAGCAGTGTCATTAGTCACAATCAGCCCCAGCATTTT. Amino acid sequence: CASSVISHNQPQHF.

CDR3 loop: CASSSSGSGQYF. The CDR3 coding sequence is TGTGCCAGCAGCTCATCGGGTAGTGGGCAGTACTTC. The gene calls are TRBV7-9 and TRBJ2-7; no definite D call. Between the trimmed V and J ends, which lost 4 bases and 9 bases, there was a span of 13 bases. The germline CDR1 and CDR2 sequences are SEHNR and FQNEAQ (reference sequence). This CDR3 region has 12 residues.

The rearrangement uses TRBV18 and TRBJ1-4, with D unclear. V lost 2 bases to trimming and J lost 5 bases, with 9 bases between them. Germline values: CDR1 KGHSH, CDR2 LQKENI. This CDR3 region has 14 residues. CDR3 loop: CASSPGQSNEKLFF. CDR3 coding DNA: TGTGCCAGCTCACCAGGGCAGTCAAATGAAAAACTGTTTTTT. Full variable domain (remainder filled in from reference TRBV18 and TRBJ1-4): NAGVMQNPRHLVRRRGQEARLRCSPMKGHSHVYWYRQLPEEGLKFMVYLQKENIIDESGMPKERFSAEFPKEGPSILRIQQVVRGDSAAYFCASSPGQSNEKLFFGSGTQLSVL.

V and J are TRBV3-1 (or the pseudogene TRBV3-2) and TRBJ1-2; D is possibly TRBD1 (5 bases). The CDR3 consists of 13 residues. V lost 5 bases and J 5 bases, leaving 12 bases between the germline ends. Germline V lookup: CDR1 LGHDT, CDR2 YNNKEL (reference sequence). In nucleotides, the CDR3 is TGTGCCAGCAGCGCCCGACAGTTGTATGGCTACACCTTC. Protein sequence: CASSARQLYGYTF.

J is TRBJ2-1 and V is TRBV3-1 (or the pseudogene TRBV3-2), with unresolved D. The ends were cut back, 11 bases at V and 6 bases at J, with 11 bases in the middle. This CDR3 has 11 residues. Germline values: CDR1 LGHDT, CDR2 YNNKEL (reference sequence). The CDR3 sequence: CAAGVGNEQFF. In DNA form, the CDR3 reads TGTGCCGCCGGAGTTGGCAATGAGCAGTTCTTC.

In DNA, the CDR3 is TGTGCCAGTAGCCAAGAAGGACACAGCCCCAATCAGCCCCAGCATTTT. Translated, it gives CASSQEGHSPNQPQHF. The J gene is TRBJ1-5, the V gene TRBV19; D is perhaps TRBD1 (5 bases). Deletions cut 6 bases from V and 3 bases from J, with 18 bases between. There are 16 residues in the CDR3. The V gene's germline CDR1 is LNHDA and CDR2 SQIVND (reference sequence).

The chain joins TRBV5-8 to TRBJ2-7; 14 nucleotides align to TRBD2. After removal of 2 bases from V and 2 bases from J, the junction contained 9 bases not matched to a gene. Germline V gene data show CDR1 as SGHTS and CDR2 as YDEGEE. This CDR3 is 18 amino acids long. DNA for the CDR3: TGTGCCAGCAGCTTCGGGACTAGCGGGAGTTTCTTGGCCTACGAGCAGTACTTC. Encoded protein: CASSFGTSGSFLAYEQYF.